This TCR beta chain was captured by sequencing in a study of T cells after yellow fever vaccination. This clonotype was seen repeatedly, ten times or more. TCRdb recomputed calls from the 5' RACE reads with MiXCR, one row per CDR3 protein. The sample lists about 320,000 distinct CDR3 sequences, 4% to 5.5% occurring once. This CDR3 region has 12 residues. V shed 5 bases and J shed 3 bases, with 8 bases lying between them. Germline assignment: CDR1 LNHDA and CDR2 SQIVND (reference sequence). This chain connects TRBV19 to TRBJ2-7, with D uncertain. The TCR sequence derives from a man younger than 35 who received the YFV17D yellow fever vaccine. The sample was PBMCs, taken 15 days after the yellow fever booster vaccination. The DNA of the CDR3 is TGTGCCAGTAGTGCCCAGAGCTACGAGCAGTACTTC. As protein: CASSAQSYEQYF.